Below, 29 T cell receptor beta chains from the same sample are listed, as sequenced in a study of blood T cells in healthy people across ages. Combining a sample-barcoded 5' primer with a J-beta primer mix, a second PCR ran for roughly 7 to 12 cycles. TCRdb used MiXCR to reprocess the 5' RACE reads, holding one entry per CDR3 protein. The repertoire consists of about 730,000 distinct CDR3 sequences, with about 42% occurring once and the leading ten covering 20% to 25%. Source material: blood. The receptors were sampled from a woman aged 60-75 years in good health.

This clonotype was seen more than once but under ten times. This sequence joins TRBV29-1 and TRBJ2-7; D remains unclear. CDR3 size: 11 residues. Germline V gene sequence: CDR1 SQVTM, CDR2 ANQGSEA. Trimming removed 3 bases from V and 3 bases from J, with 6 bases in between. The CDR3 spells CSVDWGYEQYF. For the CDR3, the DNA is TGCAGCGTTGATTGGGGCTACGAGCAGTACTTC.

The V gene is TRBV20-1, the J gene TRBJ2-3; D unresolved. V lost 3 bases, J lost 6 bases, and 13 bases lay in between. The CDR3 length is 13 residues. Germline V gene lookup returns CDR1 DFQATT and CDR2 SNEGSKA (reference sequence). The CDR3 spells CSASSSAADTQYF. The DNA of the CDR3 is TGCAGTGCTAGTTCGTCTGCCGCTGATACGCAGTATTTT.

The rearrangement links TRBV12-3 or TRBV12-4 to TRBJ1-6; D not certain. Trimming stripped 0 bases from V and 10 bases from J, with 10 bases between. This CDR3 has 14 amino acids. CDR3 bases: TGTGCCAGCAGTTTAGCGGCGAGGGCCTCACCCCTCCACTTT. Its translation is CASSLAARASPLHF.

The chain uses TRBV5-5 and TRBJ1-5; weak D call: TRBD1 (6 bases). This CDR3 region has 15 residues. The V gene's germline CDR1 is SGHKS and CDR2 YYEKEE (reference sequence). Trimming shortened V by 4 bases and J by 3 bases, and 14 bases separated the two germline ends. CDR3 bases: TGTGCCAGCAGCACCCGGGACACCCTCAATCAGCCCCAGCATTTT. The encoded protein is CASSTRDTLNQPQHF.

This clonotype was counted at least ten times. This sequence joins TRBV25-1 and TRBJ2-5; 9 bases map to TRBD2. The ends lost 1 base at V and 4 bases at J; junction bases unmatched: 13. This CDR3 has 18 residues. Germline V gene sequence: CDR1 MGHDK, CDR2 SYGVNS. CDR3 coding DNA: TGTGCCAGCAGTGAATTGGGGACCGGGACTAGCAGGAGAGAGACCCAGTACTTC. Amino acids: CASSELGTGTSRRETQYF.

The count of this clonotype is one. CDR3 in amino acids: CASSFEGDSTEAFF. CDR3 DNA sequence: TGTGCCAGCAGTTTTGAGGGTGATAGCACTGAAGCTTTCTTT. V and J are TRBV12-3 or TRBV12-4 and TRBJ1-1, with unresolved D. Deletions cut 3 bases from V and 4 bases from J, with 12 bases between. The CDR3 loop spans 14 amino acids.

There are a few counts of this clonotype. This chain connects TRBV3-1 to TRBJ2-7; the D is unclear. CDR1 is LGHDT and CDR2 is YNNKEL in the germline V gene (reference sequence). The germline V and J ends were trimmed by 1 base and 5 bases, with 12 bases remaining between them. The CDR3 has 14 amino acids. In DNA, the CDR3 is TGTGCCAGCAGCCAAGTCCCAGGTGTGGACGAGCAGTACTTC. It yields the protein CASSQVPGVDEQYF.

This clonotype was picked up one time. V is TRBV2 and J is TRBJ2-1, with a possible D match to TRBD1 (5 bases). This CDR3 region has 14 residues. Germline V gene lookup returns CDR1 SNHLY and CDR2 FYNNEI. V was trimmed by 7 bases and J by 13 bases, leaving 23 bases between them. Here the CDR3 reads CASNEIGVEETQFF. The CDR3 DNA sequence: TGTGCCAGCAACGAAATAGGGGTAGAAGAGACCCAGTTCTTC.

This clonotype showed up just once. This chain links TRBV20-1 with TRBJ2-1; D is perhaps TRBD2 (5 bases). Germline lookup yields CDR1 DFQATT and CDR2 SNEGSKA (reference sequence). V was trimmed by 0 bases and J by 5 bases, leaving 14 bases between them. The CDR3 loop spans 15 amino acids. In DNA, the CDR3 is TGCAGTGCTAGAGATAGAGAGCGAGCGGACAATGAGCAGTTCTTC. The encoded protein is CSARDRERADNEQFF.

The chain links TRBV5-1 to TRBJ2-3, with 9 bases identical to TRBD2. Germline CDR1 reads SGHRS; CDR2 reads YFSETQ. After removal of 3 bases from V and 1 base from J, the junction contained 6 bases not matched to a gene. The CDR3 loop spans 16 amino acids. CDR3 nucleotides: TGCGCCAGCAGCTCGCCGCAGCGGGAGGGCACAGATACGCAGTATTTT. It is translated as CASSSPQREGTDTQYF. Based on the CDR3 plus reference TRBV5-1 and TRBJ2-3, the full variable domain is KAGVTQTPRYLIKTRGQQVTLSCSPISGHRSVSWYQQTPGQGLQFLFEYFSETQRNKGNFPGRFSGRQFSNSRSEMNVSTLELGDSALYLCASSSPQREGTDTQYFGPGTRLTVL.

The table lists this clonotype with a few counts. The rearrangement uses TRBV20-1 and TRBJ1-2; D not resolved. CDR3 length equals 10 residues. The V end lost 3 bases, the J end lost 8 bases, and 7 bases lay between the germline ends. The germline gives CDR1 DFQATT, CDR2 SNEGSKA (reference sequence). This CDR3 is CSARGGGYTF. The CDR3 coding sequence is TGCAGTGCTAGGGGAGGGGGCTACACCTTC.

This clonotype turned up a few times. The chain has TRBV10-3 and TRBJ1-6, with D uncertain. Germline CDR1 and CDR2: ENHRY and SYGVKD. The CDR3 loop spans 16 amino acids. V was pared by 6 bases and J by 1 base, with 13 bases between. The DNA of the CDR3 is TGTGCCATCAGGGGCGTACCATCATCCTATAATTCACCCCTCCACTTT. The encoded protein is CAIRGVPSSYNSPLHF.

This clonotype has more than one count but fewer than ten. The chain has TRBV4-1 and TRBJ2-7; the D gene could be TRBD1 or TRBD2 (5 bases each). Between the trimmed V and J ends, which lost 4 bases and 2 bases, there was a span of 12 bases. The CDR3 covers 14 residues. CDR1 and CDR2 (germline): MGHRA, YSYEKL. The CDR3 reads CASSRGDGAYEQYF. The CDR3 DNA reads as TGCGCCAGCAGCCGAGGGGACGGGGCCTACGAGCAGTACTTC.

The V gene is TRBV27, the J gene TRBJ2-7; D is undetermined. V dropped 6 bases and J dropped 3 bases, with 15 bases sitting between them. The CDR3 is made up of 14 amino acids. From germline, CDR1 is MNHEY and CDR2 SMNVEV (reference sequence). The CDR3 loop reads CASSDNPVYYEQYF. The DNA of the CDR3 is TGTGCCAGCAGCGACAACCCCGTTTACTACGAGCAGTACTTC.

This clonotype was counted between two and nine times. The CDR3 is CSAAPQYNEQFF. The CDR3 coding sequence is TGCAGTGCTGCGCCCCAGTACAATGAGCAGTTCTTC. This chain links TRBV20-1 with TRBJ2-1; D is unclear. The CDR3 loop spans 12 amino acids. Trimming shortened V by 5 bases and J by 4 bases, and 9 bases separated the two germline ends. The germline V gene has CDR1 DFQATT and CDR2 SNEGSKA (reference sequence).

The chain carries TRBV6-1 and TRBJ2-7; no reliable D call. The CDR3 has 14 residues. Germline CDR1 MNHNS, CDR2 SASEGT. The V end lost 7 bases, the J end lost 2 bases, and 15 bases lay between the germline ends. CDR3 protein: CASIQTGQAYEQYF. CDR3 bases: TGTGCCAGCATCCAAACCGGGCAGGCCTACGAGCAGTACTTC.

The chain carries TRBV7-2 and TRBJ1-1, with 10 bases identical to TRBD1. The CDR3 contains 17 residues. Trimming removed 1 base from V and 0 bases from J; junction bases left unmatched: 5. Germline values: CDR1 SGHTA, CDR2 FQGNSA. The CDR3 nucleotides read TGTGCCAGCAGCTTAGTTGGACAGGGGGTTCTGAACACTGAAGCTTTCTTT. Its protein product is CASSLVGQGVLNTEAFF.

The chain uses TRBV28 and TRBJ1-2, with a weak D call TRBD1 (6 bases). Germline assignment: CDR1 MDHEN and CDR2 SYDVKM. The CDR3 has 14 amino acids. Trimming pared 6 bases from V and 4 bases from J, leaving 15 bases between. The CDR3 DNA is TGTGCCAGCAGCGTCGGACAGCGGACCTATGGCTACACCTTC. Encoded protein: CASSVGQRTYGYTF.

This rearrangement joins TRBV13 to TRBJ1-4; D may be TRBD1 (6 bases). V was clipped by 4 bases and J by 7 bases, with 13 bases between them. The CDR3 has 14 amino acids. In germline, CDR1 is PRHDT, CDR2 FYEKMQ (reference sequence). The DNA of the CDR3 is TGTGCCAGCAGCTCCCAGGGGCCGAGTGAAAAACTGTTTTTT. It codes for CASSSQGPSEKLFF. Based on the CDR3 plus reference TRBV13 and TRBJ1-4, the full variable domain is AAGVIQSPRHLIKEKRETATLKCYPIPRHDTVYWYQQGPGQDPQFLISFYEKMQSDKGSIPDRFSAQQFSDYHSELNMSSLELGDSALYFCASSSQGPSEKLFFGSGTQLSVL.

Turning to this clonotype: A much larger clonotype is one base distant, so this may be a read error. The chain has TRBV7-2 and TRBJ1-2, with TRBD1 matching 9 bases. The CDR3 covers 16 residues. CDR1 and CDR2 from the germline V gene are SGHTA and FQGNSA. Unmatched junction bases numbered 12, after V lost 3 bases and J lost 7 bases. The CDR3 protein is CTSSLLTGGLVGGYTF. The CDR3 DNA is TGTACCAGCAGCTTGTTAACAGGGGGCCTCGTAGGTGGCTACACCTTC. The complete variable domain, with remaining parts taken from reference TRBV7-2 and TRBJ1-2, reads GAGVSQSPSNKVTEKGKDVELRCDPISGHTALYWYRQSLGQGLEFLIYFQGNSAPDKSGLPSDRFSAERTGGSVSTLTIQRTQQEDSAVYLCTSSLLTGGLVGGYTFGSGTRLTVV.

This chain uses TRBV20-1 with TRBJ1-4, with unresolved D. The V end lost 3 bases, the J end lost 2 bases, and 7 bases lay between the germline ends. The length of the CDR3 is 13 residues. Per germline, CDR1 DFQATT and CDR2 SNEGSKA (reference sequence). The CDR3 loop is CSASTDTNEKLFF. CDR3 nucleotide sequence: TGCAGTGCTAGCACAGACACTAATGAAAAACTGTTTTTT.

In this sample, this clonotype turned up a few times. The chain is built from TRBV10-3 and TRBJ2-1, with D tentatively TRBD1 (5 bases). Germline loops: CDR1 ENHRY, CDR2 SYGVKD. V was cut by 3 bases and J by 8 bases, with 8 bases left in between. The CDR3 runs 12 residues. The CDR3 DNA is TGTGCCATCAGTGACGCAGGGTATGAGCAGTTCTTC. This codes for CAISDAGYEQFF.

V gene TRBV6-6 combines with J gene TRBJ1-2; the D is unclear. Trimming shortened V by 3 bases and J by 8 bases, and 10 bases separated the two germline ends. CDR1 and CDR2 (germline): MNHNY, SVGAGI (reference sequence). The CDR3 loop spans 12 amino acids. This chain's CDR3 is CASSYIAGGYTF. The CDR3 coding sequence is TGTGCCAGCAGTTATATCGCGGGGGGCTACACCTTC.

The genes are TRBV30 and TRBJ2-4; tentative D call: TRBD1 (6 bases). Looked up from germline, CDR1 is GTSNPN and CDR2 is SVGIG (reference sequence). CDR3 length equals 14 residues. V lost 0 bases and J 3 bases, leaving 9 bases between the germline ends. As DNA, the CDR3 is TGTGCCTGGAGTGTTCCAGGGGACAAAAACATTCAGTACTTC. As protein: CAWSVPGDKNIQYF.

This clonotype has a handful of counts. This rearrangement joins TRBV20-1 to TRBJ1-2, with D uncertain. The germline V gene encodes CDR1 DFQATT and CDR2 SNEGSKA (reference sequence). The CDR3 sequence is 10 residues long. Trimming left V 7 bases short and J 4 bases short, with 7 bases between. CDR3 coding DNA: TGCAGTGTCCAGAGCTATGGCTACACCTTC. This encodes CSVQSYGYTF.

The sample holds many counts of this clonotype. This sequence joins TRBV6-6 and TRBJ2-3; weak D call: TRBD2 (5 bases). Germline V gives CDR1 MNHNY, CDR2 SVGAGI (reference sequence). V lost 2 bases, J lost 0 bases, and 12 bases lay in between. This CDR3 is 16 amino acids long. This chain's CDR3 is CASSYVQTGSTDTQYF. Written as DNA, the CDR3 is TGTGCCAGCAGTTACGTTCAGACGGGAAGCACAGATACGCAGTATTTT.

This chain uses TRBV2 with TRBJ2-4, with 12 bases lining up with TRBD2. V was clipped by 5 bases and J by 6 bases; unmatched bases: 2. CDR1 and CDR2 from the germline V gene are SNHLY and FYNNEI. CDR3 length: 14 residues. CDR3 in amino acids: CASSLAGGINIQYF. CDR3 nucleotide sequence: TGTGCCAGCAGTCTAGCGGGGGGGATAAACATTCAGTACTTC.

Regarding this clonotype: It may be a read error: a sequence one base away is much more abundant. The rearrangement links TRBV10-1 to TRBJ2-7; D unresolved. V shed 10 bases and J shed 1 base, with 17 bases lying between them. Germline CDR1 is WNHNN and CDR2 is SYGVQD (reference sequence). The CDR3 extends over 14 amino acids. This chain's CDR3 is CANSPSQLSYEQYF. CDR3 in DNA: TGCGCCAACAGCCCCAGCCAGCTTTCCTACGAGCAGTACTTC.

The DNA for the CDR3 is TGTGCCAGCAGTCGCCTGACTAGCGGGGACCTCGAGCAGTACTTC. This gives the protein CASSRLTSGDLEQYF. The chain recombines TRBV6-6 with TRBJ2-7; 11 bases match TRBD2. This CDR3 contains 15 residues. Germline trimming cut 5 bases from V and 6 bases from J; bases unmatched to any gene: 9. The V gene's germline CDR1 is MNHNY and CDR2 SVGAGI (reference sequence).